Many counts were recorded for the clone carrying this T cell receptor (beta chain). Template material for amplifying TCR beta CDR3 regions consisted of RNA transcripts. HTBI primers were the set used in a first-round RT-PCR of the TCR CDR3. TCRdb re-called the multiplex PCR reads with MiXCR, one entry per CDR3 protein. The table lists roughly 700,000 distinct CDR3 sequences, less than 15% of them singletons. The sample comes from a study of T cells in Graves' hyperthyroidism and ophthalmopathy. There are 16 residues in the CDR3. Germline CDR1 reads SQVTM; CDR2 reads ANQGSEA. The V and J ends lost 4 bases and 5 bases respectively, with 21 bases between them.

This chain joins TRBV29-1 and TRBJ2-1; either TRBD1 or TRBD2 may fit D (5 bases each). The TCR originated in a young woman with Graves' hyperthyroidism. Sequenced input: blood. CDR3 in DNA: TGCAGCGTTGGACGCTACCGGGACCCAAAACACAATGAGCAGTTCTTC. Its protein product is CSVGRYRDPKHNEQFF.